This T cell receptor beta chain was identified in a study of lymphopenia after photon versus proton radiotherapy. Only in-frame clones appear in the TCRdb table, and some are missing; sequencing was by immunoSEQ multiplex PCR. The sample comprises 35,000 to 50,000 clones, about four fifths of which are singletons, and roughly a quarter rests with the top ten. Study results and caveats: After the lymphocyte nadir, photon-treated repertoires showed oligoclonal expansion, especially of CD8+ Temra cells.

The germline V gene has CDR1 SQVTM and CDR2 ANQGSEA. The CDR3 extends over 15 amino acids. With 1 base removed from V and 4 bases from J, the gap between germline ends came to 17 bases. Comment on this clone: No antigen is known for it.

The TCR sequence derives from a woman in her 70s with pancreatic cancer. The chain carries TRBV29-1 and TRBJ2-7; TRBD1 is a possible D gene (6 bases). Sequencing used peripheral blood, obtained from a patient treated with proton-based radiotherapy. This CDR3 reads CSVEGLTGRPYEQYF. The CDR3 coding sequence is TGCAGCGTTGAAGGGCTGACAGGCCGTCCGTACGAGCAGTACTTC.